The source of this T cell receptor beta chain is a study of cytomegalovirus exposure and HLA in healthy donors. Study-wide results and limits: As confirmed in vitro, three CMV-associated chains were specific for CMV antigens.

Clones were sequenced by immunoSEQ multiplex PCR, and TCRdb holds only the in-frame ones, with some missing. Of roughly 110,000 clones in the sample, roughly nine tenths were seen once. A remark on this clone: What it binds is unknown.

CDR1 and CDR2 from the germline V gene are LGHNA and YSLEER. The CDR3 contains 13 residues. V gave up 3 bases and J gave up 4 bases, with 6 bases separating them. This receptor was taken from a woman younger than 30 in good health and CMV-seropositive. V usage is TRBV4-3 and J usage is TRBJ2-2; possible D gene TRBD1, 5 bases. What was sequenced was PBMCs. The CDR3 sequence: CASSQQGTGELFF. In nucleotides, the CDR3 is TGCGCCAGCAGCCAGCAGGGCACCGGGGAGCTGTTTTTT.